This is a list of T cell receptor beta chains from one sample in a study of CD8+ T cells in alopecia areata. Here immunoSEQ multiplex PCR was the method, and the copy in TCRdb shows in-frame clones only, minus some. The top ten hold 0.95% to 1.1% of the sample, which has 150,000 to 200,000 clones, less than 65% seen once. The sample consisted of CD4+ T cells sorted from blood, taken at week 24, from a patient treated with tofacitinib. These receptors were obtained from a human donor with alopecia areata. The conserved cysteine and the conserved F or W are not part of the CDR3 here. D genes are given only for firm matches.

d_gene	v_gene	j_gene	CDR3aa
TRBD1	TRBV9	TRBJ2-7	ARRTGSSYEQY
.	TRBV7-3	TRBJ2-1	ASSRDTNEQF
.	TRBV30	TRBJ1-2	AWSGGDYGYT
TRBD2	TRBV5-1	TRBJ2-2	ASSRRGTGELF
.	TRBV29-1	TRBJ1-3	SVGTGPGGGNTIY
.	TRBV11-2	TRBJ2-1	ASSLGPTVNEQF
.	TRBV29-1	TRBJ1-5	SVGREGNQPQH
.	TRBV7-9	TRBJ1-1	ASSLYRENTEAF
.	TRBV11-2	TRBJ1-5	ASSLGRDQPQH
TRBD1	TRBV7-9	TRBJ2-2	ASREQGVRRTGELF
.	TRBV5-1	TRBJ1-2	ASSLAEQAVPYGYT
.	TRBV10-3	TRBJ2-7	AISESGDEQY
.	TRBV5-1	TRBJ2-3	ASSGDTANTQY
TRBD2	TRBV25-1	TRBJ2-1	ASSETSGGIDEQF
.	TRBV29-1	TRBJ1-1	SVEGRVNTEAF
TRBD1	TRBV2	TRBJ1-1	ATDGTALNTEAF
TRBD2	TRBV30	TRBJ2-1	AWSVRVGLAGQEQF
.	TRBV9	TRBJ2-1	ASNVMGSANEQF
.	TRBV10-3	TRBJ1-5	AIWRGGNQPQH
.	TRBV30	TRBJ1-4	AWSVGPTRGKLF
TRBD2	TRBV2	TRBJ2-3	ASRQGLAGFTDTQY
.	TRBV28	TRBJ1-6	ASSLPGRDDSPLH
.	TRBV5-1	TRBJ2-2	ASRPDIPFTGELF
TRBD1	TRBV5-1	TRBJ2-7	ASSYTIRTGRGEQY
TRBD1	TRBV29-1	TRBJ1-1	SVEVGDRGTEAF
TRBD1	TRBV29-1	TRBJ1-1	SVGSTGGTEAF
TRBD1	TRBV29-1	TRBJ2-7	SVLTGGAGEQY
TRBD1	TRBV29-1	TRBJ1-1	SVGQGGTEAF
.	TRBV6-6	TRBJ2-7	ASTRGEANEQY
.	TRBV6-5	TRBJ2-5	ASSLLRGGTQY
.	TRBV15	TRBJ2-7	ATSSGGYEQY
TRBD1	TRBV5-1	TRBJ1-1	ASSWDSLNTEAF
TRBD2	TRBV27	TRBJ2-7	ASRGGKREQY
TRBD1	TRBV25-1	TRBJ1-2	ASTGTGGYGYT
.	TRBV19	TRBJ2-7	ASSVVRTGTYEQY
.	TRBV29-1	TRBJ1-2	SVEPTGLRSGYT
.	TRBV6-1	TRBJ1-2	AISESSTGDIYGYT
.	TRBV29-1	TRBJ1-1	SVGQGRNTEAF
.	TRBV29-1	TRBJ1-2	SVEGFQDDGYT
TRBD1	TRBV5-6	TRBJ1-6	ASSLGTGSTYNSPLH
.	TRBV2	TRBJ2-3	ASSIQRATDTQY
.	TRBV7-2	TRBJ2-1	ASSLGSSFDEQF
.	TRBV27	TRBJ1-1	ASSLDRNTEAF
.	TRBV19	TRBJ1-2	ASMFAYGYT
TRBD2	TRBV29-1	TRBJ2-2	SVGLAITGELF
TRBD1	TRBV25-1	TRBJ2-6	ASSDPSLDRAGANVLT
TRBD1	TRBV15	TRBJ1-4	ATSRVVGTGGEKLF
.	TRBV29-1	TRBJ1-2	SVERQTYGYT
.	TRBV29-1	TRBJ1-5	SVGQPNQPQH
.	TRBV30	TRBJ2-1	AWSVVGSLSGQF
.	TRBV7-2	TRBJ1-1	ASSLVRVAEAF
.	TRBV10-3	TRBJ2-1	AITKRTESSYNEQF
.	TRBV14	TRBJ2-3	AIPGQGPLSTDTQY
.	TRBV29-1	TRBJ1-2	SVEGSGGLHYGYT
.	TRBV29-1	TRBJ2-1	SARDNFYEQF
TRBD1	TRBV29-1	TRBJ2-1	SVSLGTGYNEQF